This T cell receptor (beta chain) was captured by sequencing in a study of blood T cells in healthy people across ages. Study observations and caveats: Among T cells, TCR beta diversity per million cells dropped roughly linearly as age rose.

To note about this clonotype: What it recognizes is unknown.

V was trimmed by 3 bases and J by 0 bases, leaving 19 bases between them. The germline CDR1 and CDR2 sequences are SGDLS and YYNGEE. The CDR3 is 19 residues long. Alongside a J-beta primer mix, a sample-barcoded 5' primer served in a second PCR lasting roughly 7 to 12 cycles. TCRdb reprocessed the 5' RACE reads with MiXCR, giving one entry per CDR3 protein. The sample consists of fewer than 1,200,000 distinct CDR3 sequences, approximately 25% of them appearing once. The same data also went into a second study, on T cells of mothers and their children. That paper notes: Maternal samples each gave over 8.5 million TCR beta CDR3 reads, and child samples roughly 3 million each. Inherited differences only slightly affect thymic shaping of TCR recombination output.

This sequence joins TRBV9 and TRBJ2-6, with D perhaps TRBD1 (6 bases). Sequencing was done on a sample of blood. This TCR derives from a girl aged 2 to 10 in good health. The CDR3 here is CASSGISQGPSSGANVLTF. The CDR3 bases are TGTGCCAGCAGCGGAATCTCACAGGGCCCGAGCTCTGGGGCCAACGTCCTGACTTTC.